One sample yielded the 19 T cell receptor beta chains listed below, sequenced in a study of blood T cell repertoires in COVID-19 (dated by TCRdb to about 2020). To prepare the library, the immunoSEQ multiplex PCR assay was applied. TCRdb took over this immuneACCESS table, retaining in-frame rearrangements with V and J assigned. Such tables are incomplete; in checked studies, under half of the missing clones stem from an unresolved V gene, and the remainder is unexplained. This sample gives over 150,000 clones in total; approximately 84% of them show up just once. Approximately 7.2% of the sample is held by the ten biggest clonotypes. The sample was peripheral blood. The source of these receptors is a human donor with acute or convalescent COVID-19. The donor label of this sample is uncertain.

The rearrangement links TRBV18 to TRBJ1-1; unclear D gene. This CDR3 contains 12 residues. V was pared by 1 base and J by 7 bases, with 7 bases between. CDR1 is KGHSH and CDR2 is LQKENI in the germline V gene. The chain's CDR3 is CASSPRTSEAFF. The DNA of the CDR3 is TGTGCCAGCTCACCACGTACCAGTGAAGCTTTCTTT.

V and J are TRBV7-9 and TRBJ2-5, with 10 bases lining up with TRBD1. CDR3 length: 14 amino acids. Unmatched junction bases numbered 1, after V lost 3 bases and J lost 3 bases. Germline assignment: CDR1 SEHNR and CDR2 FQNEAQ (reference sequence). CDR3 in DNA: TGTGCCAGCAGCTTCGGACAGGGGGAAGAGACCCAGTACTTC. Its protein product is CASSFGQGEETQYF.

The V gene is TRBV2, the J gene TRBJ1-5, with TRBD1 matching 8 bases. Germline V gene sequence: CDR1 SNHLY, CDR2 FYNNEI. There are 14 residues in the CDR3. V shed 6 bases, J shed 4 bases, and the junction held 5 bases outside the gene matches. Written as DNA, the CDR3 is TGTGCCAGCAGAGTAGGGACAGGAAATCAGCCCCAGCATTTT. Translating it yields CASRVGTGNQPQHF.

This clone was recorded once. V gene TRBV5-1 combines with J gene TRBJ2-1; 10 bases agree with TRBD2. With V trimmed by 4 bases and J by 7 bases, 8 bases remained unmatched. The germline CDR1 and CDR2 sequences are SGHRS and YFSETQ. This CDR3 comprises 15 residues. Written as DNA, the CDR3 is TGCGCCAGCAGCATCCTGGCTAGCGGGAGTAATGAGCAGTTCTTC. Protein product: CASSILASGSNEQFF.

The chain is built from TRBV24-1 and TRBJ2-1, with 10 nucleotides matching TRBD2. After removal of 4 bases from V and 10 bases from J, the junction contained 12 bases not matched to a gene. CDR1 and CDR2 from the germline V gene are KGHDR and SFDVKD. The CDR3 sequence is 16 residues long. CDR3: CATSDWGLAGVREQFF. The DNA for the CDR3 is TGTGCCACCAGTGACTGGGGGCTAGCGGGAGTTAGGGAGCAGTTCTTC.

This sequence joins TRBV2 and TRBJ2-5; D remains unclear. Germline V gives CDR1 SNHLY, CDR2 FYNNEI. The germline V and J ends were trimmed by 3 bases and 5 bases, with 13 bases remaining between them. There are 14 residues in the CDR3. In DNA, the CDR3 is TGTGCCAGCAGTGACTCCTGGGCCTCGGAGACCCAGTACTTC. This codes for CASSDSWASETQYF.

This clone has only a few counts. The J gene is TRBJ1-4, the V gene TRBV2; a weak D match, TRBD1 (6 bases). Germline CDR1 reads SNHLY; CDR2 reads FYNNEI. V gave up 6 bases and J gave up 5 bases, with 16 bases separating them. The CDR3 totals 15 residues. This chain's CDR3 is CASSLQGLANEKLFF. CDR3 bases: TGTGCCAGCAGCCTACAGGGTTTAGCGAATGAAAAACTGTTTTTT.

The CDR3 protein is CASSLRTSGIRTDTQYF. The CDR3 DNA is TGCGCCAGCAGCCTCCGGACTAGCGGGATTCGCACAGATACGCAGTATTTT. J is TRBJ2-3 and V is TRBV4-1; 12 bases map to TRBD2. The length of the CDR3 is 17 residues. CDR1 MGHRA and CDR2 YSYEKL come from the germline V gene. Trimming took 4 bases from V and 1 from J; bases not matched to a gene: 6.

V and J are TRBV3-1 (or the pseudogene TRBV3-2) and TRBJ1-2; 7 bases align to TRBD1. The ends lost 7 bases at V and 3 bases at J; junction bases unmatched: 5. The germline CDR1 and CDR2 sequences are LGHDT and YNNKEL (reference sequence). CDR3 length: 13 residues. The CDR3, as DNA: TGTGCCAGCACCGGGGACAGCTACTATGGCTACACCTTC. Translating it yields CASTGDSYYGYTF.

The sample holds a few counts of this clone. J is TRBJ2-5 and V is TRBV25-1; tentatively, D is TRBD2 (5 bases). Per the germline V gene, CDR1 is MGHDK and CDR2 is SYGVNS. V was cut by 4 bases and J by 1 base, with 10 bases left in between. The CDR3 is 14 amino acids. CDR3 bases: TGTGCCAGCAGTGTCTCCGGGATCCAAGAGACCCAGTACTTC. This gives the protein CASSVSGIQETQYF.

The chain recombines TRBV5-4 with TRBJ1-2; the D gene is possibly TRBD1 (5 bases). This CDR3 contains 16 residues. Trimming took 0 bases from V and 7 from J, leaving 19 bases between them. The germline gives CDR1 SGHNT, CDR2 YYREEE (reference sequence). Here the CDR3 DNA reads TGTGCCAGCAGCTTGGGGGGGGACCCCAACCGGGGTGGCTACACCTTC. Translated, it gives CASSLGGDPNRGGYTF.

The chain recombines TRBV5-1 with TRBJ2-3; D uncertain. This CDR3 has 16 residues. Trimming took off 3 bases at V and 2 bases at J, with 16 bases between the two ends. CDR1 SGHRS and CDR2 YFSETQ come from the germline V gene. CDR3 in amino acids: CASSSSTVPDTDTQYF. CDR3 bases: TGCGCCAGCAGCTCATCAACAGTGCCGGACACAGATACGCAGTATTTT.

The V gene is TRBV2, the J gene TRBJ2-2, with D possibly matching TRBD1 (6 bases). Germline assignment: CDR1 SNHLY and CDR2 FYNNEI. The CDR3 runs to 16 residues. V was pared by 8 bases and J by 1 base, with 17 bases between. The DNA for the CDR3 is TGTGCCAGCCGCCCTCCAGGGACAAAGAACACCGGGGAGCTGTTTTTT. Protein sequence: CASRPPGTKNTGELFF.

The J gene is TRBJ2-3, the V gene TRBV15; TRBD1 agrees at 7 bases. Germline CDR1 LNHNV, CDR2 YYDKDF (reference sequence). Trimming cost V 5 bases and J 2 bases; bases outside gene matches: 16. The length of the CDR3 is 18 residues. For the CDR3, the DNA is TGTGCCACCAGCGGTATCGTTCCGGGACAGACTTTCACAGATACGCAGTATTTT. Amino acid sequence: CATSGIVPGQTFTDTQYF.

The chain links TRBV28 to TRBJ1-1; D not certain. The CDR3 length is 14 residues. The germline V gene encodes CDR1 MDHEN and CDR2 SYDVKM. Trimming took off 3 bases at V and 2 bases at J, with 10 bases between the two ends. This chain's CDR3 is CASSLTRSNTEAFF. The CDR3 DNA sequence: TGTGCCAGCAGTTTGACAAGATCCAACACTGAAGCTTTCTTT.

This rearrangement joins TRBV7-9 to TRBJ1-1, with 8 bases matching TRBD1. The CDR3 is made up of 15 amino acids. In germline, CDR1 is SEHNR, CDR2 FQNEAQ (reference sequence). The V segment lost 1 base and the J segment 2 bases; nucleotides outside the gene matches: 3. The CDR3 sequence is CASSLEDRANTEAFF. CDR3 nucleotides: TGTGCCAGCAGCTTAGAGGACAGGGCTAACACTGAAGCTTTCTTT.

This clone showed up just a few times. The chain recombines TRBV5-1 with TRBJ1-6; weak D call: TRBD1 (5 bases). The germline V gene encodes CDR1 SGHRS and CDR2 YFSETQ. V lost 4 bases to trimming and J lost 10 bases, with 15 bases between them. The CDR3 sequence is 14 residues long. CDR3 residues: CASSTGTGGSPLHF. For the CDR3, the DNA is TGCGCCAGCAGCACCGGGACTGGGGGGTCACCCCTCCACTTT.

The chain links TRBV7-2 to TRBJ1-2; a possible D gene is TRBD1 (5 bases). The germline V gene has CDR1 SGHTA and CDR2 FQGNSA. V lost 1 base and J lost 4, with 10 bases in between. The CDR3 loop spans 14 amino acids. The CDR3 is CASSLVFGGYGYTF. CDR3 DNA sequence: TGTGCCAGCAGCTTAGTATTCGGGGGCTATGGCTACACCTTC.

This chain uses TRBV15 with TRBJ1-1; perhaps TRBD1 as D (5 bases). The CDR3 length is 14 residues. V lost 5 bases, J lost 2 bases, and 12 bases lay in between. CDR1 and CDR2 from the germline V gene are LNHNV and YYDKDF (reference sequence). The CDR3 spells CATSGIQGNTEAFF. CDR3 coding DNA: TGTGCCACCAGCGGGATTCAGGGTAACACTGAAGCTTTCTTT.